This T cell receptor (beta chain) is drawn from a study of blood T cells in healthy people across ages (dated by TCRdb to the mid-2010s). Regarding the research as a whole: In model experiments, template switching captured about one uniquely barcoded TCR beta cDNA molecule for every two T cells. To track age-related changes in TCR beta repertoire diversity, the study relied on deep sequencing normalized with unique cDNA molecular identifiers. For two donors (one aged 18 to 30 and one aged 80 or older), the study analyzed two additional independent replicas of 1 million unique cDNA reads from the same blood draw. To avoid experimental bias, donors of different ages were randomly spread across the sequencing lanes. The donors were split into four age groups: young (average around 15 years), middle-aged (39), aged (about 56) and long-lived (approximately 80). Study-wide findings and limitations: Estimates of total diversity based on one million sequenced T cells were regarded as lower bounds and as underestimates. The percentage of naive T cells measured by flow cytometry correlated strongly with observed TCR beta diversity. Compared with the aged group, the long-lived group had more naive CD4+ T cells, fewer expanded clones and increased TCR diversity, suggesting age selection. As age increased, observed TCR beta diversity per million T cells dropped in a roughly linear way, and a significant reduction was already evident by age about 40. Because profiling used bulk unsorted PBMCs, naive and antigen-experienced compartments could not be compared conclusively. Because the CMV infection status of the donors was unknown, age-related changes in expanded clonotypes may potentially have been confounded.

Preparation of the library involved 5' RACE. Sequencing took place on an Illumina HiSeq 2500. The second PCR ran for about 6 to 12 cycles and used a J-beta primer mix along with a sample-barcoded 5' primer. A unique molecular identifier was introduced onto each TCR beta cDNA molecule by a template-switch 5' adaptor carrying 12 random nucleotides. Each sample yielded at least 2.5 million CDR3-containing paired-end reads. All of the RNA was converted into first-strand cDNA using the Mint cDNA synthesis kit, with a TRBC-specific oligonucleotide serving as the primer. All cDNA was treated with uracil-DNA glycosylase and then went through a first 18-cycle PCR with the universal primers M1SS and BC2_uni_R. Concerning the study's data processing: Each sample was normalized by randomly selecting 1 million high-quality reads, each carrying a distinct molecular identifier. Reads with shared molecular identifiers were discarded instead of being binned into consensus sequences. MiTCR, set to a Q25 quality threshold and the strictest error-elimination algorithm, was used for CDR3 identification, clonotype clustering and error correction. A nonparametric unseen species model with Euler transformation was used to estimate a lower bound on total TCR beta diversity. Using fastp trimming at Q25 and MiXCR clonotype assembly, TCRdb reanalyzed the public sequencing data and kept in-frame beta chains. Entries that share a CDR3 protein sequence are merged under the most common genes and DNA. The V and J calls were not made by the authors but by TCRdb's processing. Within this sample are hundreds of thousands of distinct CDR3 sequences, with around 43% of them counted one time only. The top ten constitute about 19% of the sample.

The donors were some 36 Caucasian individuals from Russia, aged roughly 6 to 100 years, who were systemically healthy. Each donor gave 8 to 10 milliliters of peripheral blood, collected into EDTA-treated Vacutainer tubes. PBMCs were isolated by Ficoll-Paque density-gradient centrifugation, with at least 6 million obtained per sample. Total RNA, at least 6 micrograms per sample, was extracted from PBMCs with Trizol reagent. Naive CD45RAhigh/CD27high T cell percentages were measured by flow cytometry on a PBMC aliquot from every donor. On this clonotype itself: It lacks a known antigen. Base-call qualities are not available, and no considerably larger clone is one nucleotide away.

Sequencing was performed on blood. The TCR comes from a man between 60 and 75 years old in good health.

For the CDR3, the sequence is CAWSRQGGEQYF. The base sequence is TGTGCCTGGAGCCGACAGGGCGGCGAGCAGTACTTC. The chain uses TRBV30 and TRBJ2-7, with 7 bases in between that match TRBD1. Germline trimming amounts to 3 bases on V and 6 bases on J, with 5 as the count of junction bases outside the gene matches. From its cysteine to its phenylalanine, the CDR3 spans 12 amino acids. The DNA shown is the 36-base CDR3, in frame from base 1. Sequences GTSNPN (CDR1) and SVGIG (CDR2) are obtained from the germline V gene (reference sequence).